The 7 T cell receptor beta chains listed next were all sequenced from one sample in a study of blood T cells in healthy people across ages. A J-beta primer mix and a sample-barcoded 5' primer were used in a second PCR of roughly 6 to 12 cycles. TCRdb recomputed calls from the 5' RACE reads with MiXCR, one row per CDR3 protein. The table shows hundreds of thousands of distinct CDR3 sequences, with under 65% occurring only once. Sequenced sample: blood. Every receptor here comes from a woman of 80 years or more in good health.

This clonotype was seen just once. The genes are TRBV28 and TRBJ2-7; D is ambiguous. In germline, CDR1 is MDHEN, CDR2 SYDVKM. The CDR3 has 12 amino acids. V was pared by 3 bases and J by 2 bases, with 5 bases between. This CDR3 is CASSLYAYEQYF. The CDR3 DNA follows: TGTGCCAGCAGTTTGTATGCCTACGAGCAGTACTTC.

This chain uses TRBV11-2 with TRBJ2-2; no reliable D call. There are 16 residues in the CDR3. The germline V and J ends were trimmed by 5 bases and 0 bases, with 13 bases remaining between them. Germline V CDR1 and CDR2: SGHAT, FQNNGV. As DNA, the CDR3 is TGTGCCAGCAGCGCCGGACGGAGTACGAACACCGGGGAGCTGTTTTTT. Its translation: CASSAGRSTNTGELFF.

There are many counts of this clonotype. The rearrangement links TRBV5-1 to TRBJ2-1, with no clear D. The germline V and J ends were trimmed by 0 bases and 8 bases, with 12 bases remaining between them. This CDR3 has 14 amino acids. Germline CDR1 SGHRS, CDR2 YFSETQ. CDR3 region: CASSLEGNGYEQFF. The CDR3 bases are TGCGCCAGCAGCTTGGAGGGAAACGGGTATGAGCAGTTCTTC. The complete variable domain, with remaining parts taken from reference TRBV5-1 and TRBJ2-1, reads KAGVTQTPRYLIKTRGQQVTLSCSPISGHRSVSWYQQTPGQGLQFLFEYFSETQRNKGNFPGRFSGRQFSNSRSEMNVSTLELGDSALYLCASSLEGNGYEQFFGPGTRLTVL.

In its sample, this clonotype was seen many times. The chain couples TRBV20-1 to TRBJ2-1, with D uncertain. The germline CDR1 and CDR2 sequences are DFQATT and SNEGSKA (reference sequence). V lost 6 bases and J lost 2, with 17 bases in between. This CDR3 has 15 amino acids. CDR3 DNA sequence: TGCAGTGCCCCCCTTTCGGGTCGAGCCTACAATGAGCAGTTCTTC. Translating gives CSAPLSGRAYNEQFF.

This clonotype was seen only a few times. This may be a read error, as it is one base from a much larger clone. V gene TRBV27 combines with J gene TRBJ2-7, with D possibly called TRBD1 or TRBD2 (5 bases each). Germline assignment: CDR1 MNHEY and CDR2 SMNVEV (reference sequence). The CDR3 consists of 12 residues. Trimming pared 6 bases from V and 6 bases from J, leaving 12 bases between. The CDR3 protein is CASRFGTGEQYF. The CDR3 DNA reads TGTGCCAGCAGGTTCGGGACGGGCGAGCAGTACTTC.

This clonotype was observed a handful of times. The genes are TRBV6-2 or TRBV6-3 and TRBJ2-1; possible D gene TRBD1, 6 bases. The germline CDR1 and CDR2 sequences are MNHEY and SVGEGT. Trimming removed 8 bases from V and 10 bases from J, with 18 bases in between. This CDR3 comprises 13 residues. CDR3 sequence (DNA): TGTGCCAGCCGGTCAGGGGCGGAGACGGAGCAGTTCTTC. Translated, it gives CASRSGAETEQFF.

This chain uses TRBV28 with TRBJ2-7, with TRBD2 matching 9 bases. The J call may be mistaken, given a closer DNA end match to TRBJ2-5. The CDR3 length is 16 residues. CDR1 and CDR2 (germline): MDHEN, SYDVKM. CDR3 sequence reads: CASSPIAGARIETQYF. CDR3 nucleotide sequence: TGTGCCAGCAGCCCGATAGCGGGAGCCCGGATAGAGACCCAGTACTTC.